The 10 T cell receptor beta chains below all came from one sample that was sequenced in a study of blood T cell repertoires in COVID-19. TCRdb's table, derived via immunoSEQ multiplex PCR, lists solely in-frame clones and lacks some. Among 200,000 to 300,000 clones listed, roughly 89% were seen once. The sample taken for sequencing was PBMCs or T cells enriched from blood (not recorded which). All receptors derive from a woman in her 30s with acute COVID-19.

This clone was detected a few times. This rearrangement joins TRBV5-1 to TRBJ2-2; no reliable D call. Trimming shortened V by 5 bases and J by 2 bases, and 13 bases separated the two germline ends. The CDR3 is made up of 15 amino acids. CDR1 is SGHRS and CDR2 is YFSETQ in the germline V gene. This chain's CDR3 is CASRRRESNTGELFF. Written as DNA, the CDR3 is TGCGCCAGCAGGCGGCGAGAGAGTAACACCGGGGAGCTGTTTTTT.

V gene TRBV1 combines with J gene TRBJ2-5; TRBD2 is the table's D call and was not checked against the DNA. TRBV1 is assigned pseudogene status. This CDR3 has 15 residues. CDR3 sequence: CTSSLRAGELETQYF. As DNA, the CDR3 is TGCACCAGCAGCCTAAGGGCGGGGGAATTAGAGACCCAGTACTTC.

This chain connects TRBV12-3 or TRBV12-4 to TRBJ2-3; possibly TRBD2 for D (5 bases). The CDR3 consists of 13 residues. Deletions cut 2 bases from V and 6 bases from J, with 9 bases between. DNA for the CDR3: TGTGCCAGCAGTTTACTAGCCGGGGATACGCAGTATTTT. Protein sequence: CASSLLAGDTQYF.

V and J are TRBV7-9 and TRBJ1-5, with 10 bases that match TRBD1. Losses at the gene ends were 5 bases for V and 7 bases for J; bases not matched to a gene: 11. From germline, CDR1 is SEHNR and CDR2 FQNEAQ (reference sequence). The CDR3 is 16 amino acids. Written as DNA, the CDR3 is TGTGCCAGCAGCCACCGACAGGGGGCAAAGGAGCAGCCCCAGCATTTT. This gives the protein CASSHRQGAKEQPQHF.

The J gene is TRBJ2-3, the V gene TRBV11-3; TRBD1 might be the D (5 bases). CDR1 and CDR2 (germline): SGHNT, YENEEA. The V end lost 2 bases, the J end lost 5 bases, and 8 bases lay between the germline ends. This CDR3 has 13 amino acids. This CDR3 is CASSLQGGDTQYF. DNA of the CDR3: TGTGCCAGCAGCTTACAGGGTGGAGATACGCAGTATTTT.

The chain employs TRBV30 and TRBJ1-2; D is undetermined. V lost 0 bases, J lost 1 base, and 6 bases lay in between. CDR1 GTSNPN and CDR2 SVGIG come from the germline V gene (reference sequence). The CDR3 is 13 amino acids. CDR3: CAWSVEGNYGYTF. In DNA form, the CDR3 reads TGTGCCTGGAGTGTCGAGGGTAACTATGGCTACACCTTC.

The chain's CDR3 is CASSLLLPLAGQETQYF. For the CDR3, the DNA is TGTGCCAGCAGTTTACTCCTCCCCCTAGCGGGGCAAGAGACCCAGTACTTC. The rearrangement links TRBV28 to TRBJ2-5; 9 bases are a match to TRBD2. V lost 2 bases, J lost 2 bases, and 9 bases stayed unmatched. CDR3 size: 17 residues. Germline loops: CDR1 MDHEN, CDR2 SYDVKM.

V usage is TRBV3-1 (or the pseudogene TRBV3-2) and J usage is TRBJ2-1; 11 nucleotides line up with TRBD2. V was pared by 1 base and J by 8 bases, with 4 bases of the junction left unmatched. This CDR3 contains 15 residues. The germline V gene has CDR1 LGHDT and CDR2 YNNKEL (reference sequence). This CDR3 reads CASSQGLAGGYEQFF. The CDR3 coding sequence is TGTGCCAGCAGCCAAGGGTTAGCGGGGGGGTATGAGCAGTTCTTC.

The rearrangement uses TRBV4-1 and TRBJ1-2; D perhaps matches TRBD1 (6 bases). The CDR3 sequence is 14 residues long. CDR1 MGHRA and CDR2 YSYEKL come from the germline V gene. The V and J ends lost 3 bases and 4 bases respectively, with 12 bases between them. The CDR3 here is CASSQAGTTYGYTF. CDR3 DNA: TGCGCCAGCAGCCAGGCCGGGACAACCTATGGCTACACCTTC.

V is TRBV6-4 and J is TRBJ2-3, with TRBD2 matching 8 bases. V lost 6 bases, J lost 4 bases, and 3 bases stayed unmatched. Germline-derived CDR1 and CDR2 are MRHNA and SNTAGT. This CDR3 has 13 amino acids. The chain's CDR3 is CASSGGAADTQYF. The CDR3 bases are TGTGCCAGCAGCGGGGGGGCCGCAGATACGCAGTATTTT.